This TCR beta chain appears in the sequencing data of a study of TIL therapy for anti-PD-1-resistant metastatic lung cancer. With V trimmed by 5 bases and J by 1 base, 9 bases remained unmatched. The germline CDR1 and CDR2 sequences are LNHDA and SQIVND (reference sequence). The CDR3 extends over 16 amino acids. Time point denoted: pre-treatment sample, taken before nivolumab and TIL therapy. Sequencing used immunoSEQ v3. Profiling relied on immunoSEQ multiplex PCR, and the TCRdb table lists in-frame clones only, not all of them. Among roughly 17,000 clones listed, around 68% were seen once. The clonotype originates from a person aged 25 to 79 with non-small cell lung cancer. The rearrangement uses TRBV19 and TRBJ1-2, with 8 bases matching TRBD1. Sequencing was performed on blood, taken at baseline. The CDR3 loop is CASSSGQAYRNYGYTF. DNA of the CDR3: TGTGCCAGTAGTTCGGGACAGGCCTACCGTAACTATGGCTACACCTTC. The entire variable domain, with the rest obtained from reference TRBV19 and TRBJ1-2, is as follows: DGGITQSPKYLFRKEGQNVTLSCEQNLNHDAMYWYRQDPGQGLRLIYYSQIVNDFQKGDIAEGYSVSREKKESFPLTVTSAQKNPTAFYLCASSSGQAYRNYGYTFGSGTRLTVV.